Listed here are 12 T cell receptor beta chains from one sample, sequenced in a study of T cell repertoires in aging, cancer and after chemotherapy. Rearranged V-D-J TRB sequences were amplified with a mixed TRB-A/B primer pool. TCRdb used MiXCR to reprocess the multiplex PCR reads, holding one entry per CDR3 protein. The sample contains fewer than 2,000 distinct CDR3 sequences, 21% of which appear only once. TCR beta rearrangements were amplified from peripheral blood genomic DNA. Sequenced material: blood. These receptors all come from a human donor with a solid tumor.

This clonotype counts as medium-sized. The chain recombines TRBV10-3 with TRBJ1-2, with D possibly matching TRBD1 (6 bases). CDR1 is ENHRY and CDR2 is SYGVKD in the germline V gene. V was clipped by 6 bases and J by 2 bases, with 10 bases between them. This CDR3 is built from 13 residues. The CDR3 nucleotides are TGTGCCATCAGACCGGACAGCAACTATGGCTACACCTTC. This codes for CAIRPDSNYGYTF.

CDR3 sequence reads: CASSVDYRGTDGYTF. The DNA for the CDR3 is TGTGCCAGCAGCGTAGATTATCGGGGGACGGATGGCTACACCTTC. The chain has TRBV9 and TRBJ1-2, with a weak D call TRBD1 (5 bases). Germline CDR1 is SGDLS and CDR2 is YYNGEE. This CDR3 comprises 15 residues. V dropped 0 bases and J dropped 6 bases, with 15 bases sitting between them.

The chain joins TRBV14 to TRBJ1-5; 10 nucleotides agree with TRBD1. This CDR3 is 17 amino acids long. With V trimmed by 0 bases and J by 6 bases, 8 bases remained unmatched. From germline, CDR1 is SGHDN and CDR2 FVKESK. The CDR3 sequence is CASSQEPTGGVIQPQHF. CDR3 DNA: TGTGCCAGCAGCCAAGAACCGACAGGGGGCGTGATTCAGCCCCAGCATTTT.

This chain uses TRBV7-9 with TRBJ2-7, with 10 bases matching TRBD2. The germline CDR1 and CDR2 sequences are SEHNR and FQNEAQ (reference sequence). The J segment lost 1 base and the V segment lost 5 bases, leaving 11 bases of the junction unmatched. CDR3 length: 17 residues. CDR3: CASSPPSGGHESYEQYF. The CDR3 region has the DNA TGTGCCAGCAGCCCCCCTAGCGGGGGTCACGAGTCCTACGAGCAGTACTTC.

This clonotype was picked up a small number of times. The chain uses TRBV21-1 and TRBJ1-5; the table's TRBD1 call for D was not verified on the DNA. TRBV21-1 is assigned pseudogene status. The CDR3 totals 11 residues. The CDR3 DNA follows: TGTGCCAACAACAGGGGGCAGCCCCAGCATTTT. This codes for CANNRGQPQHF.

This clonotype counts as medium-sized. This chain links TRBV7-6 with TRBJ2-5, with TRBD2 as a possible D gene (6 bases). Germline-derived CDR1 and CDR2 are SGHVS and FNYEAQ. There are 13 residues in the CDR3. V shed 4 bases and J shed 5 bases, with 11 bases lying between them. The CDR3 reads CASSSGSGETQYF. The DNA of the CDR3 is TGTGCCAGCAGCTCCGGGAGCGGGGAGACCCAGTACTTC.

This clonotype is labeled large (0.1 to 1%). The genes are TRBV6-5 and TRBJ1-2, with 11 positions matching TRBD1. Germline assignment: CDR1 MNHEY and CDR2 SVGAGI. The V gene end was trimmed by 8 bases and the J gene end by 7 bases; junction bases not matched to a gene: 3. This CDR3 region has 12 residues. The chain's CDR3 is CASLGQGVGYTF. Here the CDR3 DNA reads TGTGCCAGCTTGGGACAGGGGGTTGGCTACACCTTC.

By sample fraction, this clonotype is medium-sized (0.01 to 0.1%). This rearrangement joins TRBV19 to TRBJ2-1; 9 bases are shared with TRBD2. This CDR3 spans 17 amino acids. V dropped 0 bases and J dropped 3; count of bases not matched to a gene: 6. Germline CDR1 LNHDA, CDR2 SQIVND (reference sequence). The CDR3 bases are TGTGCCAGTAGTATAGATCTTGGCGGGAGGGTCTACAATGAGCAGTTCTTC. Translated: CASSIDLGGRVYNEQFF.

The rearrangement joins TRBV5-1 to TRBJ1-1; TRBD1 aligns across 7 bases. The V gene end was trimmed by 4 bases and the J gene end by 3 bases; junction bases not matched to a gene: 9. The length of the CDR3 is 15 residues. Germline CDR1 reads SGHRS; CDR2 reads YFSETQ. The CDR3 region is CASSLRQGGDTEAFF. The CDR3 DNA reads as TGCGCCAGCAGCCTCAGACAGGGCGGGGACACTGAAGCTTTCTTT.

The sample holds a few counts of this clonotype. The germline gene is not matched at one end of the junction; a read error may be the cause. The genes are TRBV7-6 and TRBJ1-1; D is unclear. The CDR3 runs to 13 residues. Germline CDR1 is SGHVS and CDR2 is FNYEAQ. This CDR3 reads CASSASPNTEAFF. The CDR3 region has the DNA TGTGCTAGCAGCGCATCACCGAACACTGAAGCTTTCTTT.

By share, this clonotype counts as medium-sized (0.01 to 0.1%). V usage is TRBV6-2 or TRBV6-3 and J usage is TRBJ2-7; TRBD2 is a possible D gene (5 bases). Trimming pared 3 bases from V and 6 bases from J, leaving 12 bases between. Germline-derived CDR1 and CDR2 are MNHEY and SVGEGT. CDR3 length: 13 amino acids. As DNA, the CDR3 is TGTGCCAGCAGTTATTGGGGAGAGAGCGAGCAGTACTTC. This codes for CASSYWGESEQYF.

By sample fraction, this clonotype is medium-sized. The chain employs TRBV18 and TRBJ2-1; 8 bases fit TRBD2. The length of the CDR3 is 14 residues. Per the germline V gene, CDR1 is KGHSH and CDR2 is LQKENI. Germline trimming cut 3 bases from V and 8 bases from J; bases unmatched to any gene: 6. Here the CDR3 DNA reads TGTGCCAGCTCACCCCAGCGGGAGCAGTATGAGCAGTTCTTC. This encodes CASSPQREQYEQFF.